The rows below give T cell receptor beta chains drawn from one sample of a study of blood T cell repertoires in COVID-19. The assay was immunoSEQ multiplex PCR, and TCRdb's table has in-frame clones only and misses some. Found here are 260,000 or so clones, approximately 85% of them singletons; the top ten hold about 4.5%. The source material was peripheral blood. The receptors shown here come from a woman in her 70s with acute or convalescent COVID-19. CDR3s include the opening cysteine and the closing phenylalanine or tryptophan. A D gene is named only where the DNA matches it firmly. Only some rows state a clone size, as once, few, many or a class for expanded clones.

clone_size: .
d_call: .
j_call: TRBJ2-6
v_call: TRBV19
cdr3_nt: TGTGCCAGTAGACCAATTAGCTCTGGGGCCAACGTCCTGACTTTC
cdr3_aa: CASRPISSGANVLTF

clone_size: .
d_call: TRBD2
j_call: TRBJ2-3
v_call: TRBV6-2/TRBV6-3
cdr3_nt: TGTGCCAGCAGATACCGGGGACTAGCGGGGGACGATACGCAGTATTTT
cdr3_aa: CASRYRGLAGDDTQYF

clone_size: .
d_call: TRBD1
j_call: TRBJ1-2
v_call: TRBV30
cdr3_nt: TGTGCCTGGAGCCGACAGGGGGCATTTGGCTACACCTTC
cdr3_aa: CAWSRQGAFGYTF

clone_size: .
d_call: .
j_call: TRBJ1-2
v_call: TRBV5-1
cdr3_nt: TGCGCCAGCAGCTTAGATGGGGGCTGGTATGGCTACACCTTC
cdr3_aa: CASSLDGGWYGYTF

clone_size: .
d_call: TRBD1
j_call: TRBJ2-3
v_call: TRBV27
cdr3_nt: TGTGCCAGCCGCAACAGGGGTGGATCCGGCACAGATACGCAGTATTTT
cdr3_aa: CASRNRGGSGTDTQYF

clone_size: few
d_call: .
j_call: TRBJ2-5
v_call: TRBV28
cdr3_nt: TGTGCCAGCAGTCCCTCCGGGACCCAGGGGAAGACCCAGTACTTC
cdr3_aa: CASSPSGTQGKTQYF

clone_size: once
d_call: .
j_call: TRBJ1-3
v_call: TRBV7-2
cdr3_nt: TGTGCCAGCAGCTTGGGGCCAGGCTCTGGAAACACCATATATTTT
cdr3_aa: CASSLGPGSGNTIYF

clone_size: .
d_call: .
j_call: TRBJ2-7
v_call: TRBV18
cdr3_nt: TGTGCCAGCTCACCAGGGACACTCTCCTACGAGCAGTACTTC
cdr3_aa: CASSPGTLSYEQYF

clone_size: few
d_call: TRBD1
j_call: TRBJ1-1
v_call: TRBV19
cdr3_nt: TGTGCCAGTGCGTTGGGACAGCTGAACACTGAAGCTTTCTTT
cdr3_aa: CASALGQLNTEAFF

clone_size: .
d_call: .
j_call: TRBJ1-5
v_call: TRBV5-1
cdr3_nt: TGCGCCAGCAGCTTGGAAGGGGCGAACAATCAGCCCCAGCATTTT
cdr3_aa: CASSLEGANNQPQHF

clone_size: .
d_call: .
j_call: TRBJ2-4
v_call: TRBV10-3
cdr3_nt: TGTGCCATCAGTGACACTAATATAGCCAAAAACATTCAGTACTTC
cdr3_aa: CAISDTNIAKNIQYF

clone_size: .
d_call: TRBD1
j_call: TRBJ2-2
v_call: TRBV30
cdr3_nt: TGTGCCTGGAACAGGGGATTCAGGGAGCTGTTTTTT
cdr3_aa: CAWNRGFRELFF

clone_size: .
d_call: TRBD2
j_call: TRBJ2-3
v_call: TRBV9
cdr3_nt: TGTGCCAGCAGCCGGGGACTAGCGGGGGGTCCGACGGCGCAGTATTTT
cdr3_aa: CASSRGLAGGPTAQYF

clone_size: .
d_call: .
j_call: TRBJ2-2
v_call: TRBV30
cdr3_nt: TGTGCCTGGAGTTCGGGGGTTAGCGGCCTCACCGGGGAGCTGTTTTTT
cdr3_aa: CAWSSGVSGLTGELFF

clone_size: .
d_call: TRBD1
j_call: TRBJ1-5
v_call: TRBV28
cdr3_nt: TGTGCCAGCAGTTTACTCGACAGGGACGGGCAGCCCCAGCATTTT
cdr3_aa: CASSLLDRDGQPQHF

clone_size: .
d_call: .
j_call: TRBJ1-5
v_call: TRBV21-1
cdr3_nt: TGTGCCAGCAGCAAAGGCATTATAGGGAGTCAGCCCCAGCATTTT
cdr3_aa: CASSKGIIGSQPQHF

clone_size: .
d_call: .
j_call: TRBJ2-2
v_call: TRBV13
cdr3_nt: TGTGCCAGCAGCTTAGGTAGCAGGGTCAACACCGGGGAGCTGTTTTTT
cdr3_aa: CASSLGSRVNTGELFF

clone_size: .
d_call: TRBD1
j_call: TRBJ1-6
v_call: TRBV28
cdr3_nt: TGTGCCGGACAGGGGGAGAGTAATAATTCACCCCTCCACTTT
cdr3_aa: CAGQGESNNSPLHF

clone_size: .
d_call: TRBD1
j_call: TRBJ2-3
v_call: TRBV11-3
cdr3_nt: TGTGCCAGCAGCCCAGGGACAGGGGGTTTCGTACGTTACACAGATACGCAGTATTTT
cdr3_aa: CASSPGTGGFVRYTDTQYF

clone_size: .
d_call: .
j_call: TRBJ1-1
v_call: TRBV7-9
cdr3_nt: TGTGCCAGCAGCTTAGCGGGGCGAGCCGCGGTTGAAGCTTTCTTT
cdr3_aa: CASSLAGRAAVEAFF

clone_size: .
d_call: TRBD1
j_call: TRBJ1-1
v_call: TRBV11-2
cdr3_nt: TGTGCCAGCAGCCTCCGGACAGGATACACTGAAGCTTTCTTT
cdr3_aa: CASSLRTGYTEAFF

clone_size: once
d_call: .
j_call: TRBJ1-2
v_call: TRBV27
cdr3_nt: TGTGCCAGCAGCCCAAGGCCCGACAGAAGCTATGGCTACACCTTC
cdr3_aa: CASSPRPDRSYGYTF